Sequencing of this T cell receptor (beta chain) was carried out in a study of blood T cell repertoires in COVID-19. Across the study: The analysed material was cDNA or gDNA that came from T cells, B-cell-depleted T cells, or PBMCs.

The germline CDR1 and CDR2 sequences are ENHRY and SYGVKD. The CDR3 runs to 17 residues. The junction had 7 bases not matched to a gene; V was cut back by 1 base and J by 4 bases. As handled by the study authors: Reference gene primer amplification gave estimated nucleated cell counts. TCRdb keeps only in-frame clones here, not all; method: immunoSEQ multiplex PCR. The V and J calls and clone size were taken over from that table, and D and trimming were inferred from the DNA. In the table there are about 300,000 clones, 84% of which are singletons. Seattle enrolled patients during active infection and tracked them longitudinally.

The TCR was taken from a human donor with COVID-19, enrolled during active disease. The donor label of this sample is uncertain. Material: peripheral blood. V gene TRBV10-3 combines with J gene TRBJ2-3, with 11 bases fitting TRBD1. The CDR3 here is CAISEFLAGQGADTQYF. CDR3 DNA sequence: TGTGCCATCAGTGAGTTTCTAGCGGGACAGGGGGCAGATACGCAGTATTTT.